This T cell receptor beta chain stems from a study of shared clonotypes between healthy human individuals. The germline V gene encodes CDR1 SGHTA and CDR2 FQGNSA. Germline trimming cut 5 bases from V and 7 bases from J; bases unmatched to any gene: 9. CDR3 size: 15 residues. The method was immunoSEQ multiplex PCR; TCRdb's version includes in-frame clones alone and lacks a portion of them. This sample carries about 2.4 million clones, under 95% of them seen once, and the ten largest clones take about 0.34%. This TCR was sampled from a young man in good health. Some clones in this sample may be carry-over from other donors' samples. J is TRBJ2-4 and V is TRBV7-2; 9 nucleotides line up with TRBD1. The sequenced material came from naive CD4+ T cells from PBMCs. Subset: CD45RA+ positively selected. This CDR3 is CASSVGQGRRNIQYF. The CDR3 bases are TGTGCCAGCAGCGTCGGACAGGGGCGTCGGAACATTCAGTACTTC.